This T cell receptor (beta chain) was observed in a study of persistence of HIV-infected CD4 T cells. Whole-study findings and limits: Antigen-responding cells were enriched for degenerate expanded CDR3beta sequences.

The immunoSEQ assay was version 4, run in survey mode. TCRdb keeps only in-frame clones here, not all; method: immunoSEQ multiplex PCR. Seen here are approximately 20,000 clones, approximately 80% observed once, and the top ten hold about 6.8%. The stimulus was lysate of CMV-infected fibroblasts, approximately 9.6 ug/mL. CD4+ T cells upregulating both CD40 ligand and CD69 were sorted as responding cells. Anti-CD28/CD49d costimulation, CD40-blocking antibody and enfuvirtide were given to CD8-depleted PBMCs for 18 hours. Germline CDR1 is SQVTM and CDR2 is ANQGSEA. The length of the CDR3 is 13 residues. V dropped 5 bases and J dropped 0; count of bases not matched to a gene: 1. On this clone: Its antigen is not identified.

This chain uses TRBV29-1 with TRBJ2-3; 8 nucleotides align to TRBD1. This receptor was obtained from an adult man with HIV who was CMV-seropositive. Here the sequenced sample was CD4+ T cells sorted from PBMCs after approximately 19-hour stimulation, taken from a patient who received antiretroviral therapy. CDR3 loop: CSVRQGSTDTQYF. The CDR3 coding sequence is TGCAGCGTTAGACAGGGGAGCACAGATACGCAGTATTTT.